The source of this TCR beta chain is a study of blood T cell repertoires in COVID-19. This CDR3 has 15 residues. V lost 4 bases, J lost 4 bases, and 17 bases lay in between. CDR1 and CDR2 (germline): LNHDA, SQIVND (reference sequence). Clones were read by immunoSEQ multiplex PCR, and TCRdb kept only the in-frame ones, dropping some. Of 75,000 to 95,000 clones in the sample, roughly 84% were seen once. This clone was picked up one time. The receptor was derived from a man in his sixties with acute or convalescent COVID-19. This chain connects TRBV19 to TRBJ2-7, with D perhaps matching TRBD1 (6 bases). The sequencing input was peripheral blood. CDR3 coding DNA: TGTGCCAGTAGTAGTAAAGGGGGATCGGGATACGAGCAGTACTTC. Encoded protein: CASSSKGGSGYEQYF.